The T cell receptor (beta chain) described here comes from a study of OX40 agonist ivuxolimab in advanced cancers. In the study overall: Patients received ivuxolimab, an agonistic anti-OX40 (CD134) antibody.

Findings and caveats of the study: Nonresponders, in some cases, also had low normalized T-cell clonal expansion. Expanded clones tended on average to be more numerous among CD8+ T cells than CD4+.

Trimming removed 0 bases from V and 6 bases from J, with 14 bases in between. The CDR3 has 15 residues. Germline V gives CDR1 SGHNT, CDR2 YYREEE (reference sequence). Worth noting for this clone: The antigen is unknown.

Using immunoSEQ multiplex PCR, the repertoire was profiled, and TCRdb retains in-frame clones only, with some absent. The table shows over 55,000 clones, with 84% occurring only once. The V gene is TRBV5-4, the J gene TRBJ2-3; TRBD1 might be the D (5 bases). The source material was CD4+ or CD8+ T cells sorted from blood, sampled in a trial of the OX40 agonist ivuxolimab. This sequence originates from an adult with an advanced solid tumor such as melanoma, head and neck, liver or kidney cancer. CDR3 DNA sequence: TGTGCCAGCAGCTTGGCGGGCAGGCCAGGGGATACGCAGTATTTT. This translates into CASSLAGRPGDTQYF.